This T cell receptor beta chain stems from a study of spatial heterogeneity in lung cancer. Study summary: More beta-chain than alpha-chain sequences were consistently detected. On average, each unique TCR and UMI combination appeared more than ten times in raw reads.

Time point in this sample: sample taken at primary tumor resection. From tumor, nontumor lung or frozen PBMC, whole RNA was taken unsorted for sequencing. Per germline, CDR1 SGHTA and CDR2 FQGNSA. The V and J ends lost 4 bases and 0 bases respectively, with 17 bases between them. The CDR3 contains 17 residues. TCRdb reprocessed the 5' RACE reads with MiXCR, giving one entry per CDR3 protein. The sample lists approximately 52,000 distinct CDR3 sequences; more than 6.5% were seen once. General study points: There were more appearances of ubiquitous expanded tumor TCRs in blood at resection than at follow-up.

Points on this clonotype: Antigen unknown.

This TCR derives from a female donor with early-stage non-small cell lung cancer. The sequences come from PBMCs, collected at surgery. V gene TRBV7-2 combines with J gene TRBJ2-3; TRBD2 might be the D (7 bases). As DNA, the CDR3 is TGTGCCAGCAGCTCCCTAGGGGGGGGGACTAGCACAGATACGCAGTATTTT. It specifies CASSSLGGGTSTDTQYF.